This entry is about one TCR beta chain. What it binds is unknown. This CDR3 is 14 amino acids long. After removal of 1 base from V and 3 bases from J, the junction contained 3 bases not matched to a gene. Germline values: CDR1 LNHDA, CDR2 SQIVND (reference sequence). Every bit of the isolated RNA underwent reverse transcription, so sequencing read expressed TCRB transcripts. Sequencing used immunoSEQ multiplex PCR; TCRdb keeps in-frame clones, though not all of them. The table records approximately 140,000 clones, about 44% of them present only once. These data belong to a study of beta chain features in type 1 diabetes. General study results and limits: Resolution of whether HLA type affects TCRB rearrangement was not achieved here. The naive, central memory and Treg TCRB repertoires looked more alike in patients than they did in healthy donors.

Naive, central memory, regulatory and stem cell-like memory cells within the CD4+ compartment were sorted using CD45RO/CCR7/CD25/CD127/CD95/CD27. Sequencing used Tregs from blood. The TCR was taken from a young man in good health. The chain combines TRBV19 with TRBJ2-7, with 7 bases matching TRBD2. CDR3 in amino acids: CASSIGGRVYEQYF. CDR3 DNA sequence: TGTGCCAGTAGTATAGGAGGGAGGGTCTACGAGCAGTACTTC.